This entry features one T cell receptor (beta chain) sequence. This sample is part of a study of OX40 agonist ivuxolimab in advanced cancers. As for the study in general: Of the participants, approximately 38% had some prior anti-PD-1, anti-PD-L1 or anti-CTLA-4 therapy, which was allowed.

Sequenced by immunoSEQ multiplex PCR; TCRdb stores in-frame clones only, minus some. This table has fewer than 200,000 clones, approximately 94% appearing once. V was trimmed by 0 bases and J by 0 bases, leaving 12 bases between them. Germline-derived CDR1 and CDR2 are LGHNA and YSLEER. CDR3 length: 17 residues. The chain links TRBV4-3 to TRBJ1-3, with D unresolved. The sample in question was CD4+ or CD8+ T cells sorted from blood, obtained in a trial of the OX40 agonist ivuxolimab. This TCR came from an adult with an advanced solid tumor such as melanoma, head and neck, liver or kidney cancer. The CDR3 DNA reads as TGCGCCAGCAGCCAAGATCTTGTCGAATTCTCTGGAAACACCATATATTTT. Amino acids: CASSQDLVEFSGNTIYF.